Listed here are 8 T cell receptor beta chains from one sample, sequenced in a study of T-cell memory formation after mild COVID-19. TCRdb called the 5' RACE reads again in MiXCR, with one record for every CDR3 protein. The sample includes 110,000 or so distinct CDR3 sequences, around 17% of them seen just once. The specimen sequenced was PBMCs or a T cell subset sorted from them (not recorded which). These TCRs come from a young man who had mild COVID-19 (a few samples of this study predate the infection). Cell type and time point are not known.

This clonotype was seen a handful of times. The chain couples TRBV6-2 or TRBV6-3 to TRBJ2-1; no firm D call. The V gene's germline CDR1 is MNHEY and CDR2 SVGEGT. Trimming shortened V by 7 bases and J by 0 bases, and 4 bases separated the two germline ends. The CDR3 totals 12 residues. The CDR3 DNA sequence: TGTGCCAGCAAGAGCTCCTACAATGAGCAGTTCTTC. It specifies CASKSSYNEQFF.

The chain combines TRBV5-1 with TRBJ2-5; 7 nucleotides align to TRBD2. The CDR3 totals 14 residues. With 2 bases clipped from V and 2 bases from J, the junction kept 3 bases outside the gene matches. Germline assignment: CDR1 SGHRS and CDR2 YFSETQ. Written as DNA, the CDR3 is TGCGCCAGCAGCTTCTCTAGCGGACAAGAGACCCAGTACTTC. Translating it yields CASSFSSGQETQYF.

At least ten counts were recorded for this clonotype. This chain uses TRBV6-5 with TRBJ2-1; TRBD1 aligns across 9 bases. CDR1 and CDR2 (germline): MNHEY, SVGAGI. The J segment lost 8 bases and the V segment lost 4 bases, leaving 6 bases of the junction unmatched. The CDR3 has 14 amino acids. The CDR3 coding sequence is TGTGCCAGCAGTTCATCGGACAGGGGCCATGAGCAGTTCTTC. This encodes CASSSSDRGHEQFF.

The V call is TRBV5-1, the J call TRBJ2-3, with TRBD2 as a possible D gene (6 bases). This CDR3 has 14 residues. Trimming removed 3 bases from V and 8 bases from J, with 16 bases in between. Germline CDR1 and CDR2: SGHRS and YFSETQ. The CDR3, as DNA: TGCGCCAGCAGCTCGGGACGGGGACTTGGTACGCAGTATTTT. This translates into CASSSGRGLGTQYF.

The chain carries TRBV4-2 and TRBJ2-5, with no clear D. The V and J ends lost 1 base and 2 bases respectively, with 5 bases between them. Germline V CDR1 and CDR2: LGHNA, YNFKEQ. The CDR3 totals 13 residues. The CDR3: CASSQGYQETQYF. CDR3 DNA sequence: TGTGCCAGCAGCCAAGGCTATCAAGAGACCCAGTACTTC.

This clonotype has more than one count but fewer than ten. V usage is TRBV7-8 and J usage is TRBJ2-3; D may match TRBD1 or TRBD2 (6 bases each). The germline CDR1 and CDR2 sequences are SGHVS and FQNEAQ. The V end was cut by 5 bases, the J end by 2 bases, with 17 bases between. The CDR3 is 16 amino acids. The CDR3 DNA is TGTGCCAGCAGCAACGACAGGACGGGGGCCACAGATACGCAGTATTTT. The encoded protein is CASSNDRTGATDTQYF. The full variable domain, with the rest looked up from reference TRBV7-8 and TRBJ2-3, is GAGVSQSPRYKVAKRGQDVALRCDPISGHVSLFWYQQALGQGPEFLTYFQNEAQLDKSGLPSDRFFAERPEGSVSTLKIQRTQQEDSAVYLCASSNDRTGATDTQYFGPGTRLTVL.

This clonotype was counted at least ten times. The chain combines TRBV10-3 with TRBJ2-1; 8 nucleotides line up with TRBD2. The CDR3 spans 13 residues. Trimming cost V 10 bases and J 7 bases; bases outside gene matches: 9. Germline CDR1 is ENHRY and CDR2 is SYGVKD. The CDR3 sequence is CATKQASGNEQFF. The DNA of the CDR3 is TGTGCCACAAAGCAAGCTAGCGGGAATGAGCAGTTCTTC.

V usage is TRBV28 and J usage is TRBJ2-5; TRBD1 might be the D (5 bases). The CDR3 covers 12 residues. V lost 7 bases to trimming and J lost 5 bases, with 11 bases between them. Germline values: CDR1 MDHEN, CDR2 SYDVKM. The CDR3 DNA reads as TGTGCCAGCAATAGGGGAAGGGAGACCCAGTACTTC. Amino acids: CASNRGRETQYF.